This TCR beta chain was documented in a study of human T cells and chemical hapten exposure. This clonotype occurred many times. The CDR3 covers 12 residues. From germline, CDR1 is DFQATT and CDR2 SNEGSKA (reference sequence). V lost 4 bases, J lost 7 bases, and 11 bases lay in between. TCRdb reanalysed the RACE reads using MiXCR and keeps one entry per CDR3 protein. In the table there are approximately 320,000 distinct CDR3 sequences, around 5.5% of which are singletons. Time point denoted: pre-sensitization, week 0. Treatment noted: therapeutic diphenylcyclopropenone sensitization with weekly scalp DPC.

The chain couples TRBV20-1 to TRBJ1-5, with no clear D. Sequences were derived from whole blood, sampled in connection with sensitization to the hapten diphenylcyclopropenone (DPC). This TCR derives from a woman aged 18-29 years with alopecia areata. Some clones in this sample may be carry-over from other donors' samples. The CDR3 DNA sequence: TGCAGTGCTAAATATACGGGACAGCCCCAGCATTTT. This sequence encodes CSAKYTGQPQHF.